This T cell receptor (beta chain) derives from a study of blood T cell repertoires in COVID-19 (dated by TCRdb to 2018 to 2021). The study in broad terms: Samples from collaborators originated in the United States, Italy and Spain and spanned both the acute and convalescent phases of COVID-19. The prospective study material was composed of cDNA or gDNA derived from T cells, B-cell-depleted T cells, or PBMCs. Subjects who had been exposed to COVID-19, were actively infected with it, or had recovered from it provided the deeply sampled blood TCRbeta repertoires that made up the dataset. A freely available public database, intended as a resource for researchers studying the immune response to SARS-CoV-2, is where the repertoires were released. The samples were drawn from the first 160 participants of the ongoing ImmuneRACE study and from 1,254 subjects provided by 6 global collaborators. A de-identified subject ID, COVID-19 status, age in years and sex were almost always included in the sample metadata. HLA class I and class II types, where available, came from metadata supplied by the sample provider rather than from assay-based typing.

Here is what the overall study found, with its caveats: How much clinical and demographic metadata was included differed by source and by participant, and the metadata was provided uncurated.

TCRbeta CDR3 regions were amplified from genomic DNA using the immunoSEQ Assay, a bias-controlled multiplex PCR. Processing in the source paper ran as follows. Nucleated cell counts per sample were estimated from amplification of reference gene primers within the assay. Sequence reads were collapsed and filtered to measure the absolute abundance of every unique TCRbeta CDR3 rearrangement. For each sample, productive Simpson clonality was calculated as the square root of Simpson's diversity index over productive rearrangements. TCRdb carries this immuneACCESS record with in-frame sequences only. Its versions omit some clonotypes, under half of them owing to an unresolved V gene in the studies checked, with the rest unexplained. V, J and clone size were drawn from that table, and D and trimming were deduced from the DNA. This sample holds about 250,000 clones; about 90% were observed only once. Together, the top ten hold 3% of the sample.

From the cysteine through the phenylalanine, the CDR3 covers 11 amino acids. The kept DNA is CDR3 alone, 33 bases in frame from the first base. Relative to germline, V is 3 bases shorter and J is 7 bases shorter, with 4 bases between their ends. Whole blood was collected in K2EDTA tubes by collaborating institutions according to the institutions' own protocols. For TCRbeta analysis, collaborators shipped samples in one of three forms: frozen whole blood, isolated PBMCs, or DNA extracted from either of those sample types. Comment on this clone: Its antigen target is currently unknown. No base quality information exists; no much larger clone differs at one position.

The receptor's source is a man aged 18 to 29 with active or convalescent COVID-19. The sequence joins TRBV12-3 or TRBV12-4 to TRBJ2-1, with the D gene not clear enough to name. The sequencing input was peripheral blood. CDR3 region: CASSFSNEQFF. DNA sequence: TGTGCCAGCAGTTTTAGTAATGAGCAGTTCTTC.